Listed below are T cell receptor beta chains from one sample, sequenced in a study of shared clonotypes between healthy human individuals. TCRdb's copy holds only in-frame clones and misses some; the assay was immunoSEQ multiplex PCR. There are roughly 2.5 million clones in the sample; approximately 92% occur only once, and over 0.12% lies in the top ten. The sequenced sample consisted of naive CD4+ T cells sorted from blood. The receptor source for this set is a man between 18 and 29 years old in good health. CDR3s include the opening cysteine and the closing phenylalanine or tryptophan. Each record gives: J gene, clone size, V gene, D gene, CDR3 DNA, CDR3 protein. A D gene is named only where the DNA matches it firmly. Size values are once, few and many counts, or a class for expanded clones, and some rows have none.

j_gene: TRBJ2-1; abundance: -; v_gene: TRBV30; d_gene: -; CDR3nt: TGTGCCTGGAGTCCCCCCAATGGGAATGAGCAGTTCTTC; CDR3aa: CAWSPPNGNEQFF
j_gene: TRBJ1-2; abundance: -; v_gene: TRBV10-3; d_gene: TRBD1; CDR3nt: TGTGCCATCAGTGAGCCGGGACAGGGATCGGACTATGGCTACACCTTC; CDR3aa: CAISEPGQGSDYGYTF
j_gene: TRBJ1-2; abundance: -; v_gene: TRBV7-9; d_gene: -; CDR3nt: TGTGCCAGCAGCCTCCAACCGACATCAACACTGGATGGCTACACCTTC; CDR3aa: CASSLQPTSTLDGYTF
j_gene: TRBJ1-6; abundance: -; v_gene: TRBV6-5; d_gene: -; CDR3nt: TGTGCCAGCAGTTCCAGTCTGGGCGAGACCCTCCACTTT; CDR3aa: CASSSSLGETLHF
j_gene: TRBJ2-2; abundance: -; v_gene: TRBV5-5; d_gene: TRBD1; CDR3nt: TGTGCCAGCAGCTTGGTGGGGACAGGGGCCGGGGAGCTGTTTTTT; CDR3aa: CASSLVGTGAGELFF
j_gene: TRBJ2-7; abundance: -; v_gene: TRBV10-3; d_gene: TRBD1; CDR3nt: TGTGCCGCCGGACAGGGAATCTCCTACGAGCAGTACTTC; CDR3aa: CAAGQGISYEQYF
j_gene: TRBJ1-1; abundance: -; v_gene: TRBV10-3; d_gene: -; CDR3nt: TGTGCCATCCGAAGGGAGGGGACTGAAGCTTTCTTT; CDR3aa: CAIRREGTEAFF
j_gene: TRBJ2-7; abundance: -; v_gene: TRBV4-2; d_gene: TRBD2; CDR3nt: TGTGCCAGCAGCCAAAGTTTAACTAGCGGGGGATCTAGCTCCTACGAGCAGTACTTC; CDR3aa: CASSQSLTSGGSSSYEQYF
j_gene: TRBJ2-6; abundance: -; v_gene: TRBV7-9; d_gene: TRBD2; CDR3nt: TGTGCCAGCAGCTTAGGTACTAGCGGGAGGGCCTCTGGGGCCAACGTCCTGACTTTC; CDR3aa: CASSLGTSGRASGANVLTF
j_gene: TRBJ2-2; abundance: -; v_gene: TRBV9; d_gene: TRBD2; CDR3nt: TGTGCCAGCAGCATCGGGACTAGCGGGATTAACACCGGGGAGCTGTTTTTT; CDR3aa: CASSIGTSGINTGELFF
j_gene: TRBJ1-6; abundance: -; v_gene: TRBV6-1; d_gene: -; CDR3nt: TGTGCCAGCAAGGAAAGAAGCTCCTATAATTCACCCCTCCACTTT; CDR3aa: CASKERSSYNSPLHF
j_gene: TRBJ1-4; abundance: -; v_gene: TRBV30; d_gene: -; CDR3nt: TGTGCCTGGAGTGTAAGCGAAGTCTCCGAAAAACTGTTTTTT; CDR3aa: CAWSVSEVSEKLFF
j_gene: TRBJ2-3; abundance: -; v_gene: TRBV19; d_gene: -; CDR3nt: TGTGCCAGTAGTATTTTGGATACGCAGTATTTT; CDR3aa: CASSILDTQYF
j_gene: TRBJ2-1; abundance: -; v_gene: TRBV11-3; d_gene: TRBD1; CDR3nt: TGTGCCAGCAGCACGGACAGGGGGGATGAGCAGTTCTTC; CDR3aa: CASSTDRGDEQFF
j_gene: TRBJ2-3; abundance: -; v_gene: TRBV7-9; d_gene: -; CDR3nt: TGTGCCAGCAGCTTAAATGCCCCTGCGGATACGCAGTATTTT; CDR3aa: CASSLNAPADTQYF
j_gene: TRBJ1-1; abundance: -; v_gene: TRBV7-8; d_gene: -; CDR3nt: TGTGCCAGCAGCTTGGGCCCAGAGCTTAGAGCTTTCTTT; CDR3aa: CASSLGPELRAFF
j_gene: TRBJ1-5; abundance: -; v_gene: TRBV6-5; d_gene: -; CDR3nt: TGTGCCAGCAGTTTGGACAGTGCCAACAATCAGCCCCAGCATTTT; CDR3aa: CASSLDSANNQPQHF
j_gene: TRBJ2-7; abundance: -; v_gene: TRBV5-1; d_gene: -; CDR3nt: TGCGCCAGCAGCTTGCAGGGCAATCCCTCCTACGAGCAGTACTTC; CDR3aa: CASSLQGNPSYEQYF
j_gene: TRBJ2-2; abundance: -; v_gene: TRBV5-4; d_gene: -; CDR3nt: TGTGCCAGCAGCTTGGTTCAGGCGGACACCGGGGAGCTGTTTTTT; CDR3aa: CASSLVQADTGELFF
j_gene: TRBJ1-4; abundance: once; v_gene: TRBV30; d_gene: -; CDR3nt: TGTGCCTGGAGCGTTCCTACAGCTGGAGACTTTAATGAAAAACTGTTTTTT; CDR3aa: CAWSVPTAGDFNEKLFF
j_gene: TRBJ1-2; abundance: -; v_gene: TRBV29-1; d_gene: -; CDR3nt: TGCAGCGTTGAAGATCAAGGCAGGGCCGGCTATGGCTACACCTTC; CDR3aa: CSVEDQGRAGYGYTF
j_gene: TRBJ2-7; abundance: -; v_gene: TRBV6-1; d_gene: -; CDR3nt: TGTGCCAGCAGTGGCCTGCGACTCACCTACGAGCAGTACTTC; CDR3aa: CASSGLRLTYEQYF
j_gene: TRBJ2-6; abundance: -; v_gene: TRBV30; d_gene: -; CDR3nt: TGTGCCTGGGCTCCCAGGTCTGGGGCCAACGTCCTGACTTTC; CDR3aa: CAWAPRSGANVLTF
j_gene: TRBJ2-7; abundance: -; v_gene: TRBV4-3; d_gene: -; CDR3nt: TGCGCCAGCAGCCAGGATCTAGTTTACGAGCAGTACTTC; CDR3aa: CASSQDLVYEQYF
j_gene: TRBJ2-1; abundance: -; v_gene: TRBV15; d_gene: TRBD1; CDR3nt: TGTGCCACCAGACAGGGGAGCAATGAGCAGTTCTTC; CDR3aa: CATRQGSNEQFF
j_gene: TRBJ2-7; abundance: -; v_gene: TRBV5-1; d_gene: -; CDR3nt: TGCGCCAGCAGCTTGGTGCAGGATCCCTACGAGCAGTACTTC; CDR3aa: CASSLVQDPYEQYF
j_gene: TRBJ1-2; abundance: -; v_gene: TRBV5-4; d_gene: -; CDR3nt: TGTGCCAGCAGCTTGACAGGGCGAGCTAACTATGGCTACACCTTC; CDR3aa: CASSLTGRANYGYTF
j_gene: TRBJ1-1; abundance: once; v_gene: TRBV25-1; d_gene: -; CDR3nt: TGTGCCAGCACGGGTAGGGAGGGCCGAAACACTGAAGCTTTCTTT; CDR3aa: CASTGREGRNTEAFF
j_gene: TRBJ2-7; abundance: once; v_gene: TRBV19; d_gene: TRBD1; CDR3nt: TGTGCCAGTAGCGTGGGGACAGCCTACGAGCAGTACTTC; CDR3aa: CASSVGTAYEQYF
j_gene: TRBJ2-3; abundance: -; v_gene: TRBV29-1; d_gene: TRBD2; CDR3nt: TGCAGCGTTGAACTCCGACTAGCGGGAGGGGAGTATTTT; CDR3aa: CSVELRLAGGEYF
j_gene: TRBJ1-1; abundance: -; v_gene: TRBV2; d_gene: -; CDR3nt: TGTGCCAGCACCATGAACACTGAAGCTTTCTTT; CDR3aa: CASTMNTEAFF
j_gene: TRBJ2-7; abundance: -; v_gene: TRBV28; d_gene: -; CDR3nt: TGTGCCAGCAGTTTATATCAAGACAGTATCCCATTCTTC; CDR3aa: CASSLYQDSIPFF
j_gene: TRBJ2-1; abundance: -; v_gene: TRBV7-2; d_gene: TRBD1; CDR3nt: TGTGCCAGCACCAGGGGGTTCGTCAGCGTCTACAATGAGCAGTTCTTC; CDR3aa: CASTRGFVSVYNEQFF
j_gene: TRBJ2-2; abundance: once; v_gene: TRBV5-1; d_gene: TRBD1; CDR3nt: TGCGCCAGCAGCTTGGCCCGGACAGGGCCCACCGGGGAGCTGTTTTTT; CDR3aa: CASSLARTGPTGELFF
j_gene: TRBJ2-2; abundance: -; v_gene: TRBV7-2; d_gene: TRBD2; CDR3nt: TGTGCCAGCAGCTTAGCGATGCGACTAGCGGGAGTCACCGGGGAGCTGTTTTTT; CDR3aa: CASSLAMRLAGVTGELFF
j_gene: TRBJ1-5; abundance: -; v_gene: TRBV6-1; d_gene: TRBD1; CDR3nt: TGTGCCAGCAGCCAGGGGGTCGACGGCAATCAGCCCCAGCATTTT; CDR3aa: CASSQGVDGNQPQHF
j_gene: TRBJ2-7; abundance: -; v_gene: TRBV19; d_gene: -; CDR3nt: TGTGCCAGTAGTACTGGAGGGGGATCTGCCTACGAGCAGTACTTC; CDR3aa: CASSTGGGSAYEQYF
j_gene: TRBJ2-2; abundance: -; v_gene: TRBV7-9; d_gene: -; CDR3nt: TGTGCCAGCAGCTTAGTTCCGGAAGCGAACACCGGGGAGCTGTTTTTT; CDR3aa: CASSLVPEANTGELFF
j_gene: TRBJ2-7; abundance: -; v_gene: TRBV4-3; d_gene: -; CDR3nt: TGCGCCAGCAGCCAAGAGAGAGGTTTAACCTACGAGCAGTACTTC; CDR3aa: CASSQERGLTYEQYF